This T cell receptor beta chain was retrieved from a study of blood T cell repertoires in COVID-19. Overall study: Samples taken during acute and convalescent COVID-19 were collected in the United States, Italy and Spain.

The CDR3 has 14 amino acids. The V gene's germline CDR1 is SGHTA and CDR2 FQGNSA. As for this clone: Germline is not matched at one junction end, which may reflect a read error.

Participant-given clinical history determined each cohort assignment. Authors' analysis steps: The assay estimated nucleated cells by amplifying reference gene primers. Libraries were prepared by immunoSEQ multiplex PCR; TCRdb keeps only in-frame clonotypes and omits some of them. V and J calls plus clone size are reproduced from that table; the DNA served to infer D and trimming. The table shows over 350,000 clones, with roughly nine tenths occurring only once. This chain connects TRBV7-2 to TRBJ1-2, with D possibly matching TRBD1 (5 bases). The receptor was derived from a woman aged 18-29 years with acute COVID-19. The sample taken for sequencing was PBMCs or T cells enriched from blood (not recorded which). CDR3 sequence: CARSSGRASYGYTF. The CDR3 DNA sequence: TGTGCCAGGAGCTCGGGCAGGGCGAGCTATGGCTACACCTTC.